This record covers a single TCR beta chain. The antigen is not known. For each subset, genomic DNA was distributed in equal portions over several immunoSEQ plates. Only in-frame clones appear in the TCRdb table, and some are missing; sequencing was by immunoSEQ multiplex PCR. The sample yields hundreds of thousands of clones, roughly 92% seen once. The data belong to a study of shared clonotypes between healthy human individuals. Study results and caveats: Sampling was confined to blood; repertoires within tissues likely differ.

CD45RO-negative, CCR7-positively selected cells formed the naive CD8 fraction, excluding terminally differentiated effector memory CD45RA+ cells. The CDR3 length is 17 residues. Germline values: CDR1 SGHTA, CDR2 FQGNSA. The germline V and J ends were trimmed by 2 bases and 0 bases, with 13 bases remaining between them. This chain joins TRBV7-2 and TRBJ2-2, with D unresolved. The sample consisted of naive CD8+ T cells sorted from blood. The TCR comes from a man under 40 in good health. This CDR3 reads CASSLSRQHANTGELFF. CDR3 DNA: TGTGCCAGCAGCTTATCTCGCCAGCACGCGAACACCGGGGAGCTGTTTTTT.